A selection of T cell receptor beta chains follows, all from one sample in a study of blood T cell repertoires in COVID-19. Repertoires were generated with immunoSEQ multiplex PCR, while TCRdb's copy carries only in-frame clones and drops some. The sample has a few hundred thousand clones; 75% to 85% are singletons. Sequencing input: peripheral blood. The receptors derive from a woman aged 45-59 years with acute or convalescent COVID-19. Each CDR3 is given with its conserved first and last residue. D genes are given only for firm matches. The size entry is marked missing in some rows and otherwise reads once, few, many or a size class.

j_gene,abundance,d_gene,v_gene,CDR3aa,CDR3nt
TRBJ2-7,-,TRBD2,TRBV19,CAGTSRCEQYF,TGTGCCGGGACTAGTAGGTGCGAGCAGTACTTC
TRBJ1-2,-,TRBD1,TRBV7-9,CASSREGAYGYTF,TGTGCCAGCTCACGGGAGGGGGCCTATGGCTACACCTTC
TRBJ2-5,-,-,TRBV19,CASSIVGRQGQETQYF,TGTGCCAGTAGTATAGTGGGCCGGCAGGGCCAAGAGACCCAGTACTTC
TRBJ2-7,-,-,TRBV28,CASSYTRKEDYEQYF,TGTGCCAGCAGTTATACTAGGAAAGAAGACTACGAGCAGTACTTC
TRBJ1-5,-,TRBD1,TRBV7-2,CASSSYRGQPQHF,TGTGCCAGCAGCTCGTACAGGGGCCAGCCCCAGCATTTT
TRBJ2-2,-,TRBD2,TRBV10-3,CAISESLLRRGGDTGELFF,TGTGCCATCAGTGAGTCTCTTTTACGGCGGGGGGGCGACACCGGGGAGCTGTTTTTT
TRBJ2-3,-,TRBD2,TRBV6-5,CASSYSSGIGTDTQYF,TGTGCCAGCAGTTACTCGAGCGGGATAGGTACAGATACGCAGTATTTT
TRBJ1-2,-,-,TRBV15,CATSSSRGTLYGYTF,TGTGCCACCAGCAGTAGCCGCGGGACCCTCTATGGCTACACCTTC
TRBJ1-1,-,TRBD1,TRBV24-1,CATSDRDRHTEAFF,TGTGCCACCAGTGACCGGGACAGACACACTGAAGCTTTCTTT
TRBJ2-1,-,TRBD2,TRBV5-4,CASSLGLAGSNEQFF,TGTGCCAGCAGCTTGGGACTAGCGGGTTCAAATGAGCAGTTCTTC
TRBJ2-7,-,TRBD2,TRBV3-1/TRBV3-2,CASSQGGGGVAYEQYF,TGTGCCAGCAGCCAAGGGGGCGGGGGGGTCGCCTACGAGCAGTACTTC
TRBJ1-1,-,-,TRBV6-5,CASSKQGYPISEAFF,TGTGCCAGCAGCAAACAGGGTTACCCTATTTCTGAAGCTTTCTTT
TRBJ2-7,-,TRBD2,TRBV12-3/TRBV12-4,CASSPWGGEQYF,TGTGCCAGCAGTCCCTGGGGGGGGGAGCAGTACTTC
TRBJ1-1,few,-,TRBV4-3,CASSQVTGQTEAFF,TGCGCCAGCAGCCAAGTAACAGGGCAGACTGAAGCTTTCTTT
TRBJ1-4,-,-,TRBV3-1/TRBV3-2,CASSTFPPTNEKLFF,TGTGCCAGCAGTACTTTTCCCCCAACTAATGAAAAACTGTTTTTT
TRBJ2-7,-,TRBD2,TRBV4-2,CASSQDRGGLFPYEQYF,TGTGCCAGCAGCCAAGATCGGGGGGGCCTGTTCCCCTACGAGCAGTACTTC
TRBJ2-2,-,TRBD2,TRBV3-1/TRBV3-2,CASSPIKKSKLAVGTGELFF,TGTGCCAGCAGCCCAATCAAAAAATCGAAACTAGCGGTGGGCACCGGGGAGCTGTTTTTT
TRBJ2-5,once,-,TRBV7-8,CASSLRQPYQETQYF,TGTGCCAGCAGCTTAAGACAGCCCTACCAAGAGACCCAGTACTTC
TRBJ2-7,-,-,TRBV5-1,CASSLSGGAYEQYF,TGCGCCAGCAGCTTGTCAGGTGGGGCATACGAGCAGTACTTC
TRBJ1-2,-,TRBD1,TRBV24-1,CATSETGYGYTF,TGTGCCACCAGTGAGACAGGGTATGGCTACACCTTC
TRBJ2-2,-,TRBD1,TRBV5-1,CASSLEGGPGVTGELFF,TGCGCCAGCAGCTTGGAAGGGGGCCCAGGGGTCACCGGGGAGCTGTTTTTT
TRBJ2-1,-,TRBD2,TRBV5-1,CASSLSGGLVEQFF,TGCGCCAGCAGCTTAAGCGGGGGTTTGGTGGAGCAGTTCTTC
TRBJ1-5,few,TRBD1,TRBV2,CASSAGGLGLEPQHF,TGTGCCAGCAGCGCAGGGGGATTGGGATTGGAGCCCCAGCATTTT
TRBJ1-1,-,-,TRBV12-3/TRBV12-4,CASSLFGGEAFF,TGTGCCAGCAGTTTGTTCGGCGGTGAAGCTTTCTTT